This T cell receptor (beta chain) was captured by sequencing in a study of blood T cell repertoires in COVID-19. Germline CDR1 reads MNHEY; CDR2 reads SVGAGI. This CDR3 is built from 16 residues. V lost 3 bases and J 2 bases, leaving 16 bases between the germline ends. Sequenced by immunoSEQ multiplex PCR; TCRdb stores in-frame clones only, minus some. The data show about 200,000 clones, roughly 90% seen once. The sequencing sample was made of peripheral blood. This chain connects TRBV6-5 to TRBJ2-5, with a possible D match to TRBD2 (5 bases). The TCR comes from a man aged 18 to 29 with active or convalescent COVID-19. The CDR3: CASSYLSRGLQETQYF. The CDR3 DNA sequence: TGTGCCAGCAGTTATCTGAGCCGAGGGTTACAAGAGACCCAGTACTTC.